This T cell receptor beta chain was identified during a study of blood T cell repertoires in COVID-19. Measured with immunoSEQ multiplex PCR; TCRdb has only the in-frame clones, and not every one. The data show 78,000 or so clones, with roughly four fifths seen just once and approximately 12% held by the top ten. The CDR3 has 15 amino acids. In germline, CDR1 is SGHTA, CDR2 FQGTGA. Trimming cost V 5 bases and J 1 base; bases outside gene matches: 5. This sequence originates from a man older than 75 with acute or convalescent COVID-19. The chain is built from TRBV7-3 and TRBJ1-2; 9 bases map to TRBD1. The source material was peripheral blood. CDR3 sequence reads: CASSASGQGNYGYTF. DNA of the CDR3: TGTGCCAGCAGCGCCTCGGGACAGGGTAACTATGGCTACACCTTC.